The sequence of this TCR beta chain was determined in a study of T cells expressing NK-cell markers. Across the whole study: Sorted CD3+CD56-NKG2C+, CD3+CD56+NKG2C- and CD3+CD56+NKG2C+ T cells were the source of the TCR beta repertoires.

The V gene's germline CDR1 is LNHDA and CDR2 SQIVND (reference sequence). The CDR3 consists of 16 residues. Following a re-call of the 5' RACE reads, TCRdb has one entry per CDR3 protein and lacks DNA. This table lists 200,000 to 300,000 distinct CDR3 sequences. The origin of this receptor is a man between 18 and 35 years old in good health. Sequencing input: blood T cells: a sorted CD56 or NKG2C T cell subset, CD4+ or CD8+ T cells, or bulk PBMC T cells (not recorded which). The V gene is TRBV19, the J gene TRBJ2-6. The CDR3 reads CASSRQGSSGANVLTF. The variable domain in full, completed from reference TRBV19 and TRBJ2-6, reads DGGITQSPKYLFRKEGQNVTLSCEQNLNHDAMYWYRQDPGQGLRLIYYSQIVNDFQKGDIAEGYSVSREKKESFPLTVTSAQKNPTAFYLCASSRQGSSGANVLTFGAGSRLTVL.